The next 15 T cell receptor beta chains were all read from a single sample in a study of T cell repertoires in cytomegalovirus infection (dated by TCRdb to the late 2010s). In light of the paper, this sample's treatment or condition label describes: in vitro stimulation with specific CMV peptide epitopes to enrich CMV-specific T cells. No antigen has been assigned to these receptors. Instrument used: Illumina HiSeq 1500. The public reads were run again by TCRdb, first through fastp at Q25 and then through MiXCR, and only productive beta chains were kept. When rows share a CDR3 protein, they turn into one entry using the most common DNA and genes. The sample contains about 60,000 distinct CDR3 sequences, around 20% of them found a single time. The ten largest clones take up under 75% of the sample. This material consisted of CD8+ T cells from cultured PBMCs, taken from culture after CMV antigen stimulation. These TCRs come from a human donor in good health (CMV status not recorded). Some clones in this sample may be carry-over from other donors' samples.

The chain employs TRBV9 and TRBJ2-2, with D perhaps matching TRBD1 (6 bases). Germline CDR1 is SGDLS and CDR2 is YYNGEE. Trimming stripped 1 base from V and 6 bases from J, with 7 bases between. CDR3 size: 13 residues. The CDR3: CASSVQGPGELFF. CDR3 nucleotide sequence: TGTGCCAGCAGCGTACAGGGGCCCGGGGAGCTGTTTTTT.

V is TRBV19 and J is TRBJ1-2; D unclear. Germline V gene data show CDR1 as LNHDA and CDR2 as SQIVND (reference sequence). V was cut by 7 bases and J by 5 bases, with 5 bases left in between. This CDR3 is built from 10 residues. The CDR3 spells CASKEYGYTF. CDR3 DNA: TGTGCCAGTAAAGAGTATGGCTACACCTTC.

The rearrangement links TRBV7-2 to TRBJ2-3; perhaps TRBD2 as D (7 bases). Germline CDR1 and CDR2: SGHTA and FQGNSA. This CDR3 spans 16 amino acids. V dropped 1 base and J dropped 2 bases, with 13 bases sitting between them. The CDR3 sequence is CASSLERGAVTDTQYF. The CDR3 coding sequence is TGTGCCAGCAGCTTAGAACGGGGGGCGGTCACAGATACGCAGTATTTT.

In its sample, this clonotype was seen many times. The V call is TRBV7-3, the J call TRBJ2-3; TRBD1 matches 9 bases. The CDR3 runs to 15 residues. Germline CDR1 and CDR2: SGHTA and FQGTGA. V shed 4 bases and J 3 bases; nucleotides not matched to a gene: 5. Here the CDR3 reads CASSSDRGGTDTQYF. For the CDR3, the DNA is TGTGCCAGCAGCTCCGACAGGGGGGGGACAGATACGCAGTATTTT.

This clonotype was detected a few times. CDR3 loop: CASLGQGNTGELFF. CDR3 in DNA: TGTGCCAGCCTGGGACAGGGGAACACCGGGGAGCTGTTTTTT. The rearrangement links TRBV7-2 to TRBJ2-2; 9 bases align to TRBD1. Germline CDR1 is SGHTA and CDR2 is FQGNSA. Trimming at V came to 8 bases and at J to 1 base, leaving 2 bases not matched to a gene. The CDR3 spans 14 residues.

This clonotype has a count of ten or more. The chain is built from TRBV7-9 and TRBJ2-7, with D possibly called TRBD1 or TRBD2 (7 bases each). The CDR3 is 15 amino acids. Deletions cut 3 bases from V and 3 bases from J, with 15 bases between. The V gene's germline CDR1 is SEHNR and CDR2 FQNEAQ (reference sequence). The CDR3: CASSLGSGTVYEQYF. CDR3 DNA: TGTGCCAGCAGCTTGGGGAGCGGGACAGTCTACGAGCAGTACTTC. The full variable domain, with the rest looked up from reference TRBV7-9 and TRBJ2-7, is DTGVSQNPRHKITKRGQNVTFRCDPISEHNRLYWYRQTLGQGPEFLTYFQNEAQLEKSRLLSDRFSAERPKGSFSTLEIQRTEQGDSAMYLCASSLGSGTVYEQYFGPGTRLTVT.

This clonotype was observed a few times. The chain is built from TRBV20-1 and TRBJ1-6; the D is unclear. The CDR3 consists of 13 residues. V dropped 1 base and J dropped 7 bases, with 8 bases sitting between them. Per the germline V gene, CDR1 is DFQATT and CDR2 is SNEGSKA (reference sequence). In DNA form, the CDR3 reads TGCAGTGCTAGAGGTTTAGAGAATTCACCCCTCCACTTT. Amino acids: CSARGLENSPLHF.

V usage is TRBV7-9 and J usage is TRBJ1-2; a possible D gene is TRBD1 (5 bases). This CDR3 has 14 residues. The germline V gene encodes CDR1 SEHNR and CDR2 FQNEAQ (reference sequence). V shed 0 bases and J shed 8 bases, with 13 bases lying between them. The CDR3 sequence: CASSLAGGDQGYTF. Written as DNA, the CDR3 is TGTGCCAGCAGCTTAGCGGGGGGAGACCAAGGCTACACCTTC. Full variable domain (outside the CDR3, taken from reference TRBV7-9 and TRBJ1-2): DTGVSQNPRHKITKRGQNVTFRCDPISEHNRLYWYRQTLGQGPEFLTYFQNEAQLEKSRLLSDRFSAERPKGSFSTLEIQRTEQGDSAMYLCASSLAGGDQGYTFGSGTRLTVV.

This clonotype was seen a few times. It may be a read error: a sequence one base away is much more abundant. The genes are TRBV7-6 and TRBJ1-1, with TRBD1 matching 7 bases. The CDR3 is made up of 15 amino acids. In germline, CDR1 is SGHVS, CDR2 FNYEAQ. After removal of 8 bases from V and 2 bases from J, the junction contained 11 bases not matched to a gene. Here the CDR3 reads CASGLRDSPNTEAFF. Here the CDR3 DNA reads TGTGCCAGCGGCCTAAGGGACAGCCCTAACACTGAAGCTTTCTTT.

The V call is TRBV7-9, the J call TRBJ1-6; D uncertain. The CDR3 runs 11 residues. V was cut by 4 bases and J by 7 bases, with 2 bases left in between. CDR1 and CDR2 (germline): SEHNR, FQNEAQ (reference sequence). Here the CDR3 DNA reads TGTGCCAGCAGCTCCAATTCACCCCTCCACTTT. The encoded protein is CASSSNSPLHF.

The rearrangement joins TRBV7-9 to TRBJ2-7, with D possibly being TRBD1 or TRBD2 (5 bases each). There are 12 residues in the CDR3. Deletions cut 5 bases from V and 7 bases from J, with 12 bases between. Germline values: CDR1 SEHNR, CDR2 FQNEAQ (reference sequence). The CDR3 sequence: CASSPGLGEQYF. Here the CDR3 DNA reads TGTGCCAGCAGCCCGGGGCTGGGGGAGCAGTACTTC.

The table lists this clonotype with a count of one. The CDR3 spells CASSLSAMDNEQFF. The CDR3 DNA is TGTGCCAGCAGCTTATCCGCGATGGACAATGAGCAGTTCTTC. The V and J genes are TRBV7-3 and TRBJ2-1; D unclear. This CDR3 has 14 residues. V lost 2 bases, J lost 5 bases, and 10 bases lay in between. Germline V CDR1 and CDR2: SGHTA, FQGTGA.

This clonotype was counted many times. The chain couples TRBV6-5 to TRBJ1-1, with 12 bases fitting TRBD1. The V gene's germline CDR1 is MNHEY and CDR2 SVGAGI. This CDR3 region has 16 residues. V lost 4 bases and J lost 5; bases outside the gene matches: 8. CDR3 nucleotide sequence: TGTGCCAGCAGTTCCCGGGACAGGGGGCGCCGTACTGAAGCTTTCTTT. The encoded protein is CASSSRDRGRRTEAFF.

This chain uses TRBV12-3 or TRBV12-4 with TRBJ2-3, with TRBD1 as a possible D gene (5 bases). Between the trimmed V and J ends, which lost 3 bases and 8 bases, there was a span of 15 bases. CDR3 size: 14 residues. CDR3 nucleotides: TGTGCCAGCAGTTTTATTCAGGGATTAGTTACGCAGTATTTT. This encodes CASSFIQGLVTQYF.

This clonotype was seen a handful of times. The chain uses TRBV12-3 or TRBV12-4 and TRBJ2-1, with D possibly TRBD2 on 6 matching bases. V was clipped by 2 bases and J by 4 bases, with 12 bases between them. The CDR3 has 15 residues. The CDR3 sequence: CASSLRLEKYNEQFF. CDR3 nucleotides: TGTGCCAGCAGTTTAAGACTAGAGAAATACAATGAGCAGTTCTTC.